Listed here are 10 T cell receptor beta chains from one sample, sequenced in a study of human T cells and chemical hapten exposure. TCRdb fed the RACE reads into MiXCR, producing one record per CDR3 protein. Here the sample spans some 91,000 distinct CDR3 sequences, roughly a quarter being singletons. Time point meaning: patch test 3, about 24 weeks after DPC sensitization. Treatment indicated: therapeutic diphenylcyclopropenone sensitization with weekly scalp DPC. The starting material was whole blood, obtained in connection with sensitization to the hapten diphenylcyclopropenone (DPC). All receptors come from a man aged 35-49 years with alopecia areata. Some clones in this sample may be carry-over from other donors' samples.

The rearrangement joins TRBV4-2 to TRBJ1-5; D not certain. The CDR3 contains 16 residues. Germline V gives CDR1 LGHNA, CDR2 YNFKEQ. V was pared by 1 base and J by 0 bases, with 10 bases between. The CDR3: CASSQAGGDSNQPQHF. The CDR3 nucleotides are TGTGCCAGCAGCCAAGCTGGTGGGGATAGCAATCAGCCCCAGCATTTT.

This clonotype was recorded a few times. The chain combines TRBV7-8 with TRBJ2-2; 7 positions match TRBD2. The V gene's germline CDR1 is SGHVS and CDR2 FQNEAQ. The CDR3 is 16 amino acids. V shed 5 bases, J shed 1 base, and the junction held 7 bases outside the gene matches. CDR3 protein: CASSPGGWRNTGELFF. The CDR3 DNA reads as TGTGCCAGCAGCCCCGGGGGGTGGAGGAACACCGGGGAGCTGTTTTTT.

The chain recombines TRBV2 with TRBJ2-3; 9 bases align to TRBD2. CDR1 and CDR2 (germline): SNHLY, FYNNEI. V was pared by 4 bases and J by 6 bases, with 11 bases of the junction left unmatched. This CDR3 spans 16 amino acids. This CDR3 reads CASSGDSGGLGDTQYF. The DNA of the CDR3 is TGTGCCAGCAGTGGGGATAGCGGGGGACTCGGTGATACGCAGTATTTT.

V is TRBV6-6 and J is TRBJ2-2; 8 nucleotides line up with TRBD2. Germline CDR1 and CDR2: MNHNY and SVGAGI (reference sequence). The CDR3 consists of 14 residues. With 8 bases clipped from V and 3 bases from J, the junction kept 5 bases outside the gene matches. CDR3 in DNA: TGTGCCAGCCGTCACGGGAGGGACACCGGGGAGCTGTTTTTT. Its protein is CASRHGRDTGELFF.

The chain is built from TRBV6-6 and TRBJ2-2; no reliable D call. CDR1 and CDR2 (germline): MNHNY, SVGAGI (reference sequence). Trimming pared 0 bases from V and 7 bases from J, leaving 12 bases between. The CDR3 has 15 residues. The CDR3 is CASSYSSHPGGELFF. DNA for the CDR3: TGTGCCAGCAGTTACTCGAGTCACCCCGGCGGGGAGCTGTTTTTT.

This clonotype was picked up a small number of times. V and J are TRBV6-5 and TRBJ2-7; D is undetermined. Germline V gene data show CDR1 as MNHEY and CDR2 as SVGAGI. V lost 2 bases, J lost 2 bases, and 10 bases lay in between. There are 14 residues in the CDR3. CDR3 region: CASSYVHSPYEQYF. In DNA, the CDR3 is TGTGCCAGCAGTTACGTACATTCACCCTACGAGCAGTACTTC.

In nucleotides, the CDR3 is TGTGCCAGCAGTGAATTCGGCGGACAGAGGAGCTACGAGCAGTACTTC. Translating it yields CASSEFGGQRSYEQYF. The chain links TRBV25-1 to TRBJ2-7, with D maybe TRBD1 (6 bases). V was shortened by 1 base and J by 3 bases, with 16 bases between the two germline ends. Per germline, CDR1 MGHDK and CDR2 SYGVNS. There are 16 residues in the CDR3.

This chain uses TRBV4-1 with TRBJ1-2; tentatively, D is TRBD1 (5 bases). The CDR3 loop spans 16 amino acids. Germline V gene sequence: CDR1 MGHRA, CDR2 YSYEKL. The V end was cut by 1 base, the J end by 4 bases, with 16 bases between. The CDR3 loop is CASSQVADINLYGYTF. In nucleotides, the CDR3 is TGCGCCAGCAGCCAAGTAGCGGACATAAACCTCTATGGCTACACCTTC.

This clonotype showed up just a few times. The chain has TRBV10-2 and TRBJ1-4, with D possibly matching TRBD1 (5 bases). Trimming pared 0 bases from V and 0 bases from J, leaving 8 bases between. The CDR3 is 16 residues long. CDR1 and CDR2 from the germline V gene are WSHSY and SAAADI. CDR3 in DNA: TGCGCCAGCAGTGAGTCAGGGGCTGCAACTAATGAAAAACTGTTTTTT. This encodes CASSESGAATNEKLFF.

This clonotype showed up just a few times. This rearrangement joins TRBV7-2 to TRBJ1-1, with D perhaps TRBD1 (6 bases). The V and J ends lost 9 bases and 1 base respectively, with 9 bases between them. The CDR3 runs 12 residues. Germline-derived CDR1 and CDR2 are SGHTA and FQGNSA. The CDR3 region has the DNA TGTGCCAGTACGGACAGGAACACTGAAGCTTTCTTT. Protein sequence: CASTDRNTEAFF. The full variable domain, in which reference TRBV7-2 and TRBJ1-1 provide the parts outside the CDR3, is GAGVSQSPSNKVTEKGKDVELRCDPISGHTALYWYRQSLGQGLEFLIYFQGNSAPDKSGLPSDRFSAERTGGSVSTLTIQRTQQEDSAVYLCASTDRNTEAFFGQGTRLTVV.